This T cell receptor beta chain was sequenced for a study of shared clonotypes between healthy human individuals. Study-level results: It was the non-shared clonotypes that had lower generation probabilities than clonotypes shared by all four donors.

The germline V gene has CDR1 MDHEN and CDR2 SYDVKM. This CDR3 is built from 14 residues. Trimming at V came to 7 bases and at J to 15 bases, leaving 15 bases not matched to a gene. Repertoires were generated with immunoSEQ multiplex PCR, while TCRdb's copy carries only in-frame clones and drops some. The sample yields 1.4 million to 1.5 million clones, around 95% seen once. Worth noting for this clone: Its matching antigen is unknown.

Sequenced material: naive CD4+ T cells sorted from blood. Subset: CD45RA+ positively selected. The chain is built from TRBV28 and TRBJ2-1, with TRBD2 matching over 10 bases. The TCR was taken from a man aged 25-40 years in good health. For the CDR3, the DNA is TGTGCCAGCACCCCGGGACTAGCGAAAAGGCATCCGTTCTTC. Translating it yields CASTPGLAKRHPFF.